The subject of this entry is one TCR beta chain. In the original workflow: Scientists estimated how many nucleated cells there were by amplifying reference gene primers. Using immunoSEQ multiplex PCR, the repertoire was profiled, and TCRdb retains in-frame clones only, with some absent. V and J calls plus clone size are reproduced from that table; the DNA served to infer D and trimming. Among 370,000 or so clones, around 84% were seen once, and the ten largest hold about 1.2%. The sample originates from a study of blood T cell repertoires in COVID-19. Study overall: Acute and convalescent COVID-19 specimens originated in the United States, Italy and Spain.

This receptor was identified in a human donor with acute or convalescent COVID-19. The donor label of this sample is uncertain. The source material was peripheral blood.

The CDR3: CSALGTSGHYEQFF. In nucleotides, the CDR3 is TGCAGCGCACTCGGGACTAGCGGGCACTATGAGCAGTTCTTC. The chain uses TRBV29-1 and TRBJ2-1, with TRBD2 identical over 12 bases. CDR1 is SQVTM and CDR2 is ANQGSEA in the germline V gene. V shed 7 bases, J shed 8 bases, and the junction held 9 bases outside the gene matches. CDR3 length equals 14 residues.